This TCR beta chain was recorded in a study of T cells in Graves' hyperthyroidism and ophthalmopathy. Graves' hyperthyroidism is called stable when ophthalmopathy does not progress within 18 months. Hyperthyroidism had been newly diagnosed in patients aged 18 to 65, and its duration was under 2 months. Exclusion of a patient resulted from uncontrolled infection, other autoimmune disease, pregnancy or lactation. Trimming cost V 6 bases and J 2 bases; bases outside gene matches: 5. The CDR3 consists of 14 residues. From germline, CDR1 is SNHLY and CDR2 FYNNEI. Amplification targeted TCR beta CDR3 regions from RNA transcripts. An initial round of RT-PCR targeting the TCR CDR3 relied on the HTBI primer set. Using its own MiXCR run on the multiplex PCR reads, TCRdb lists one record per CDR3 protein. The sample has about 96,000 distinct CDR3 sequences, over 50% seen once.

Sequenced input: blood. This clonotype was obtained from a woman in her forties with Graves' hyperthyroidism. V is TRBV2 and J is TRBJ2-7; 9 bases fit TRBD1. CDR3 sequence reads: CASRAGTGTYEQYF. The CDR3 region has the DNA TGTGCCAGCAGAGCCGGGACAGGGACCTACGAGCAGTACTTC.